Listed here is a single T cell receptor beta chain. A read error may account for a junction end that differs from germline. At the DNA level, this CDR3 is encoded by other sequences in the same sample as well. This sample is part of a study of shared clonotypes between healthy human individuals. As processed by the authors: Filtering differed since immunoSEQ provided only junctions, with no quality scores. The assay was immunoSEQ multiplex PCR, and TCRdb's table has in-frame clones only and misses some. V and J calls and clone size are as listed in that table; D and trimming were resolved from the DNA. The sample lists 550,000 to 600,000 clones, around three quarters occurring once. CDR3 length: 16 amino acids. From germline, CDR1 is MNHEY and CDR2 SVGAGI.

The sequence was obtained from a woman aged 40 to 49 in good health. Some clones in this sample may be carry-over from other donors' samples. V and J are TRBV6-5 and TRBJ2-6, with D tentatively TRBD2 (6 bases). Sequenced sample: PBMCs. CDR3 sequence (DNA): TGTGCTAGCAGTTACGGGGAGGACTCTGGGGCCAACGTCCTGACTTTC. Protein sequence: CASSYGEDSGANVLTF.